These T cell receptor beta chains were read from a single sample in a study of glioma-infiltrating T cells after dendritic cell vaccination. Sequencing used immunoSEQ multiplex PCR; TCRdb keeps in-frame clones, though not all of them. Of around 90,000 clones in the sample, 79% were seen once. The sequenced sample was blood, obtained before dendritic cell vaccination. The receptor source for this set is a human donor with glioblastoma. Both conserved end residues are part of each CDR3. The order of the fields is V gene, clone size, D gene, J gene, CDR3 protein, CDR3 DNA. D genes are given only for firm matches. Rows give clone size only sometimes, using once, few, many, or a class for an expanded clone.

TRBV7-2	NA	TRBD1	TRBJ1-2	CASSWGQFNYGYTF	TGTGCCAGCAGCTGGGGACAGTTTAACTATGGCTACACCTTC
TRBV27	NA	TRBD1	TRBJ2-1	CASRFTGTGFNEQFF	TGTGCCAGCAGATTTACCGGGACAGGGTTTAATGAGCAGTTCTTC
TRBV5-1	few	TRBD1	TRBJ1-6	CASSLEGGRGYSYNSPLHF	TGCGCCAGCAGCTTGGAAGGGGGCCGGGGATACTCCTATAATTCACCCCTCCACTTT
TRBV6-5	NA	NA	TRBJ2-5	CASGGDVGETQYF	TGTGCCAGCGGAGGAGATGTAGGAGAGACCCAGTACTTC
TRBV18	few	NA	TRBJ2-5	CASSPPTVQETQYF	TGTGCCAGCTCACCACCGACAGTTCAAGAGACCCAGTACTTC
TRBV28	NA	NA	TRBJ1-2	CASSPYGYTF	TGTGCCAGCAGCCCTTATGGCTACACCTTC
TRBV18	NA	TRBD1	TRBJ1-5	CASSPPGQGNQPQHF	TGTGCCAGCTCACCTCCGGGACAGGGAAATCAGCCCCAGCATTTT
TRBV2	NA	TRBD1	TRBJ1-2	CASRRLDRVQYGYTF	TGTGCCAGCAGACGCTTAGACAGGGTACAGTATGGCTACACCTTC
TRBV28	once	NA	TRBJ2-1	CASRLWGHNEQFF	TGTGCCAGCAGGCTCTGGGGCCACAATGAGCAGTTCTTC
TRBV2	few	NA	TRBJ1-2	CASSRTVDYGYTF	TGTGCCAGCAGTAGGACAGTTGACTATGGCTACACCTTC
TRBV6-6	NA	TRBD1	TRBJ1-2	CASRPLTGGHNYGYTF	TGTGCCAGCAGGCCTCTGACAGGGGGCCATAACTATGGCTACACCTTC
TRBV4-2	few	TRBD2	TRBJ2-3	CASSHAVAGGGTDTQYF	TGTGCCAGCAGCCATGCCGTAGCGGGAGGGGGGACAGATACGCAGTATTTT
TRBV2	NA	TRBD1	TRBJ1-2	CASSVTTGGSRGYTF	TGTGCCAGCAGCGTCACGACAGGGGGCTCGCGAGGCTACACCTTC
TRBV6-8	NA	TRBD1	TRBJ1-2	CASRVGAGGNCGYTF	TGTGCCAGCAGGGTGGGGGCAGGGGGTAACTGTGGCTACACCTTC
TRBV10-3	NA	TRBD1	TRBJ1-1	CAISPGQGAVAFF	TGTGCCATCAGCCCCGGACAGGGGGCTGTAGCTTTCTTT
TRBV18	NA	NA	TRBJ1-5	CASSQVNDQPQHF	TGTGCCAGCTCTCAGGTCAATGATCAGCCCCAGCATTTT
TRBV7-9	once	TRBD1	TRBJ1-2	CASSGPGQAVYTF	TGTGCCAGCAGCGGACCGGGACAGGCCGTCTACACCTTC
TRBV2	NA	NA	TRBJ1-5	CASSEYTGNQPQHF	TGTGCCAGCAGTGAATATACGGGAAATCAGCCCCAGCATTTT
TRBV2	NA	TRBD1	TRBJ1-5	CASSEGDRGVRNQPQHF	TGTGCCAGCAGTGAAGGGGACAGGGGCGTTCGCAATCAGCCCCAGCATTTT
TRBV28	once	NA	TRBJ1-2	CASSPHTTGNYGYTF	TGTGCCAGCAGTCCACATACCACAGGCAACTATGGCTACACCTTC
TRBV25-1	NA	NA	TRBJ2-3	CASSEVKPDTQYF	TGTGCCAGCAGTGAGGTTAAGCCAGATACGCAGTATTTT
TRBV27	NA	TRBD1	TRBJ1-5	CASSTGQLPNQPQHF	TGTGCCAGCAGTACGGGACAGCTTCCCAATCAGCCCCAGCATTTT
TRBV2	NA	NA	TRBJ1-1	CASNLGGEAFF	TGTGCCAGCAACCTAGGAGGTGAAGCTTTCTTT
TRBV10-3	NA	TRBD2	TRBJ2-1	CATSGSATNEQFF	TGTGCCACAAGCGGGAGTGCAACCAATGAGCAGTTCTTC
TRBV27	NA	TRBD1	TRBJ1-1	CASRQTGVTNTEAFF	TGTGCCAGCAGGCAGACAGGGGTCACGAACACTGAAGCTTTCTTT
TRBV2	NA	TRBD1	TRBJ2-1	CASSDWFGTGGGEQFF	TGTGCCAGCAGTGATTGGTTCGGGACAGGGGGCGGTGAGCAGTTCTTC
TRBV7-6	NA	TRBD1	TRBJ2-3	CASSSVPTGMKDTQYF	TGTGCCAGCAGCTCCGTACCGACAGGGATGAAAGATACGCAGTATTTT
TRBV21-1	NA	NA	TRBJ2-2	CASSHIAGELFF	TGTGCCAGCAGCCACATCGCCGGGGAGCTGTTTTTT
TRBV2	few	NA	TRBJ1-4	CASSVNLRGSHNEKLFF	TGTGCCAGCAGTGTGAATCTTCGGGGATCCCATAATGAAAAACTGTTTTTT
TRBV19	NA	TRBD2	TRBJ2-3	CASSGRLAAQGTQYF	TGTGCCAGTAGTGGGAGACTAGCGGCCCAGGGTACGCAGTATTTT
TRBV9	NA	TRBD1	TRBJ1-5	CASSDGTVDQPQHF	TGTGCCAGCAGCGATGGGACAGTTGATCAGCCCCAGCATTTT
TRBV14	NA	NA	TRBJ1-1	CASSRLGGGNTEAFF	TGTGCCAGCAGCCGATTGGGGGGAGGGAACACTGAAGCTTTCTTT
TRBV5-4	NA	TRBD2	TRBJ2-1	CASSWDPGTSLGQFF	TGTGCCAGCAGCTGGGATCCCGGGACTAGTCTCGGGCAGTTCTTC
TRBV6-6	NA	NA	TRBJ1-5	CASSYAPGDQPQHF	TGTGCCAGCAGTTACGCCCCGGGAGATCAGCCCCAGCATTTT
TRBV7-2	NA	TRBD1	TRBJ1-5	CASSLVGTGGGNQPQHF	TGTGCCAGCAGCTTAGTAGGGACAGGGGGCGGCAATCAGCCCCAGCATTTT
TRBV7-3	few	TRBD2	TRBJ2-1	CASSLRLAGTNEQFF	TGTGCCAGCAGCTTAAGACTAGCGGGAACCAATGAGCAGTTCTTC
TRBV5-6	NA	NA	TRBJ1-4	CASSLHETGYNEKLFF	TGTGCCAGCAGCTTGCATGAGACAGGCTATAATGAAAAACTGTTTTTT
TRBV7-2	NA	NA	TRBJ2-3	CASSLNGQSTDTQYF	TGTGCCAGCAGCTTAAATGGACAGAGCACAGATACGCAGTATTTT
TRBV5-1	few	NA	TRBJ2-6	CASSLRRAGANVLTF	TGCGCCAGCAGCCTCCGGCGGGCCGGGGCCAACGTCCTGACTTTC
TRBV18	NA	NA	TRBJ2-2	CASSPSNTGELFF	TGTGCCAGCTCACCCTCGAACACCGGGGAGCTGTTTTTT
TRBV9	NA	NA	TRBJ1-1	CASSFGEMNTEAFF	TGTGCCAGCAGTTTTGGAGAGATGAACACTGAAGCTTTCTTT
TRBV2	NA	TRBD1	TRBJ1-4	CASTPLGGGEKLFF	TGTGCCAGCACCCCGTTAGGGGGCGGTGAAAAACTGTTTTTT
TRBV29-1	few	NA	TRBJ1-2	CSVEVGAERVNGYTF	TGCAGCGTTGAAGTGGGGGCCGAGAGAGTGAATGGCTACACCTTC
TRBV30	NA	NA	TRBJ1-4	CAWTEGQLEKKLFF	TGTGCCTGGACCGAAGGACAGTTGGAGAAAAAACTGTTTTTT
TRBV15	NA	NA	TRBJ1-1	CATSRVVSPLYDTEAFF	TGTGCCACCAGCAGAGTGGTCAGTCCCCTGTACGACACTGAAGCTTTCTTT
TRBV19	few	NA	TRBJ1-1	CASSPWGGRATEAFF	TGTGCCAGTAGTCCTTGGGGGGGTAGAGCCACTGAAGCTTTCTTT
TRBV16	few	NA	TRBJ1-3	CASSQSQGNTIYF	TGTGCCAGCAGCCAATCACAAGGAAACACCATATATTTT
TRBV29-1	NA	NA	TRBJ1-1	CSVVPENTEAFF	TGCAGCGTTGTACCAGAGAACACTGAAGCTTTCTTT
TRBV2	NA	NA	TRBJ1-4	CASSVDRRATNEKLFF	TGTGCCAGCAGTGTTGACAGGAGAGCAACTAATGAAAAACTGTTTTTT
TRBV7-9	NA	TRBD2	TRBJ2-1	CASSLARLAGDNEQFF	TGTGCCAGCAGCTTAGCGCGACTAGCGGGAGACAATGAGCAGTTCTTC
TRBV5-4	NA	TRBD2	TRBJ2-5	CASSPKASGRGGETQYF	TGTGCCAGCAGCCCTAAGGCTAGCGGGAGAGGAGGGGAGACCCAGTACTTC